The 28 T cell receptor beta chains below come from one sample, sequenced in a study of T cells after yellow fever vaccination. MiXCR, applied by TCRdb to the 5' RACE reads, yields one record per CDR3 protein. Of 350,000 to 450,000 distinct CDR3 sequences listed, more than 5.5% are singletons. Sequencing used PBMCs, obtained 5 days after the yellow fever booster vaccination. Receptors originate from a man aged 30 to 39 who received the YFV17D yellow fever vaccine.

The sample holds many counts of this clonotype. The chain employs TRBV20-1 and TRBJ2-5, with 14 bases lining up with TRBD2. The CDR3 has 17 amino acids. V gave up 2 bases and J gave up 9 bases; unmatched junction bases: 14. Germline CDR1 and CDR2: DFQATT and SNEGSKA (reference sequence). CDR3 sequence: CSARSVGTSGGGFAQYF. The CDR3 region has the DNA TGCAGTGCTAGATCCGTGGGGACTAGCGGGGGAGGGTTCGCCCAGTACTTC.

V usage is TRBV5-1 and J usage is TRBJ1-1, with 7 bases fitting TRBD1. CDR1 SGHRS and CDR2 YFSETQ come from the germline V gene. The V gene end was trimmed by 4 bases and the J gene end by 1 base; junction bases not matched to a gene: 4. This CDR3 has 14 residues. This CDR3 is CASSRGQPNTEAFF. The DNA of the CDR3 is TGCGCCAGCAGCCGGGGACAGCCGAACACTGAAGCTTTCTTT.

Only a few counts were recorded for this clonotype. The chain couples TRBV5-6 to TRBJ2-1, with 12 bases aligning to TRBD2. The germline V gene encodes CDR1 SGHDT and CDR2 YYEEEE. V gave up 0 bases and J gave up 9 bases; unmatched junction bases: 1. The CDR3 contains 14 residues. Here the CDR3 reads CASSLGLAGVEQFF. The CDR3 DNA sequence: TGTGCCAGCAGCTTGGGACTAGCGGGAGTTGAGCAGTTCTTC.

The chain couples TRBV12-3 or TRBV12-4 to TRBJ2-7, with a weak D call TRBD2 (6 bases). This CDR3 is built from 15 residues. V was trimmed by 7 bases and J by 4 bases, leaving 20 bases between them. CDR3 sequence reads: CASTIEAGQHYEQYF. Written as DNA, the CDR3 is TGTGCCAGCACCATTGAGGCGGGGCAACATTACGAGCAGTACTTC.

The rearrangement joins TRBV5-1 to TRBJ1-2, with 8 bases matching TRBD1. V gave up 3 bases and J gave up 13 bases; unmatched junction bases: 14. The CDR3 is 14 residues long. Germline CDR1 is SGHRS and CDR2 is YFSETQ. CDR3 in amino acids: CASSSTGAYAACTF. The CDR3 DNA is TGCGCCAGCAGCTCGACAGGGGCCTATGCCGCGTGCACCTTC.

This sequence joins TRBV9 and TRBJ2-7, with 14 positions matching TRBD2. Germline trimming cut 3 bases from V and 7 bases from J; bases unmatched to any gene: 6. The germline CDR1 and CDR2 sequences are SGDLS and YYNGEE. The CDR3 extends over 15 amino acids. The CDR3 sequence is CASSAGTSGSGEQYF. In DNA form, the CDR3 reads TGTGCCAGCAGCGCGGGGACTAGCGGGAGTGGGGAGCAGTACTTC. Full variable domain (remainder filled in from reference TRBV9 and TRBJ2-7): DSGVTQTPKHLITATGQRVTLRCSPRSGDLSVYWYQQSLDQGLQFLIQYYNGEERAKGNILERFSAQQFPDLHSELNLSSLELGDSALYFCASSAGTSGSGEQYFGPGTRLTVT.

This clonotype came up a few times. The CDR3 region has the DNA TGTGCCAGCAGTTATCGGGGGAGGGGTGTGGAGACCCAGTACTTC. Residues: CASSYRGRGVETQYF. The chain carries TRBV28 and TRBJ2-5, with 7 nucleotides matching TRBD2. This CDR3 has 15 residues. Germline values: CDR1 MDHEN, CDR2 SYDVKM. J lost 5 bases, V lost 4 bases, and 10 bases had no gene match.

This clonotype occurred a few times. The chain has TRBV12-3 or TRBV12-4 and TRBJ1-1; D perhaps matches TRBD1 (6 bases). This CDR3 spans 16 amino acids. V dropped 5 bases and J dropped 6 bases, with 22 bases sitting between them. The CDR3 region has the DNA TGTGCCAGCAGTCCGGGACAACGGGTTCTGGGGGCTGAAGCTTTCTTT. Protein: CASSPGQRVLGAEAFF.

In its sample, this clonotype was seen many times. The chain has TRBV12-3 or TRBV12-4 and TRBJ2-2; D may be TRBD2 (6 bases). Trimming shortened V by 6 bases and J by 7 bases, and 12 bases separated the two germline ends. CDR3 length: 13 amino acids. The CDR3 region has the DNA TGTGCCAGCAGCCCGAGGGAGGTCGGGGAGCTGTTTTTT. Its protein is CASSPREVGELFF.

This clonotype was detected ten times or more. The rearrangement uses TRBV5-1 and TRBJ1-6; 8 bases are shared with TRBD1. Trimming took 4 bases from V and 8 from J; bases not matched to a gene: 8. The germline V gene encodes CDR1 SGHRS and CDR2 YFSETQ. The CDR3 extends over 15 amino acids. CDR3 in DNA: TGCGCCAGCAGCCCGGGACAGGTTGGGGATTCACCCCTCCACTTT. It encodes CASSPGQVGDSPLHF.

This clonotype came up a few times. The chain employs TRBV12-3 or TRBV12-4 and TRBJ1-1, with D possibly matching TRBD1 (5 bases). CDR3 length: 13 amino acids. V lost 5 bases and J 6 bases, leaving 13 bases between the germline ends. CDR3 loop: CASSPGWGAEAFF. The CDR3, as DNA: TGTGCCAGCAGTCCTGGATGGGGGGCTGAAGCTTTCTTT.

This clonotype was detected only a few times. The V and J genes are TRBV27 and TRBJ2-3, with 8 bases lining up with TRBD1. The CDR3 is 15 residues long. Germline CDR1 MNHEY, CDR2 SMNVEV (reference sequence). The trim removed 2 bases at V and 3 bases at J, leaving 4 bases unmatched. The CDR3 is CASSLVRGRTDTQYF. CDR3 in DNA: TGTGCCAGCAGTTTAGTCAGGGGGCGAACAGATACGCAGTATTTT.

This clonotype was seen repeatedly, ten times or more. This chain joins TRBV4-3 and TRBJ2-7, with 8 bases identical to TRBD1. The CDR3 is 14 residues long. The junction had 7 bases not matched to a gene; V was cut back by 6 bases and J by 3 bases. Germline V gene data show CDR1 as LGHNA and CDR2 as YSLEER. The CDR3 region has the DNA TGCGCCAGCAGTCCAGGGGGCGTTCGCTACGAGCAGTACTTC. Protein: CASSPGGVRYEQYF.

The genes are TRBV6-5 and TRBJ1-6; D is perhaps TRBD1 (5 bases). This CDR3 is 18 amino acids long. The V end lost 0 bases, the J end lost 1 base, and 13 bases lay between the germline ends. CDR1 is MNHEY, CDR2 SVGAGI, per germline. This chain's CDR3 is CASSYSPFRGSYNSPLHF. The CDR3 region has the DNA TGTGCCAGCAGTTACTCCCCTTTTAGGGGATCCTATAATTCACCCCTCCACTTT.

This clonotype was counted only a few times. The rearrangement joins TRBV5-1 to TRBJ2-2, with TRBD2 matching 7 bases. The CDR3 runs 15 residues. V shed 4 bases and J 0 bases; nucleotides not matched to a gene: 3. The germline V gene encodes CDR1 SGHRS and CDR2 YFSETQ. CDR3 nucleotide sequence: TGCGCCAGCAGCCTAGCGGCTCCGAACACCGGGGAGCTGTTTTTT. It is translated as CASSLAAPNTGELFF. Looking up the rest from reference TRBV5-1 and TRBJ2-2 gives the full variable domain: KAGVTQTPRYLIKTRGQQVTLSCSPISGHRSVSWYQQTPGQGLQFLFEYFSETQRNKGNFPGRFSGRQFSNSRSEMNVSTLELGDSALYLCASSLAAPNTGELFFGEGSRLTVL.

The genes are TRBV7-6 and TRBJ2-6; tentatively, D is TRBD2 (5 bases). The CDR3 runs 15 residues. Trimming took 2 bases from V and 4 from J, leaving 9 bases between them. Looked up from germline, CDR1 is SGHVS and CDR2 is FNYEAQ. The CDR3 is CASSLPGNGANVLTF. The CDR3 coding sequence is TGTGCCAGCAGCTTACCGGGGAACGGGGCCAACGTCCTGACTTTC.

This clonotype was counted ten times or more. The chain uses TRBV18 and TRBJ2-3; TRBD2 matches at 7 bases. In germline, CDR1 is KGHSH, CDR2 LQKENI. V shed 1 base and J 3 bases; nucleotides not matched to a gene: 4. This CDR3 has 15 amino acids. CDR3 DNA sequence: TGTGCCAGCTCACCACGGCGGGAGTGGACAGATACGCAGTATTTT. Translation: CASSPRREWTDTQYF. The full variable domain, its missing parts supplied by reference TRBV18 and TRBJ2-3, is NAGVMQNPRHLVRRRGQEARLRCSPMKGHSHVYWYRQLPEEGLKFMVYLQKENIIDESGMPKERFSAEFPKEGPSILRIQQVVRGDSAAYFCASSPRREWTDTQYFGPGTRLTVL.

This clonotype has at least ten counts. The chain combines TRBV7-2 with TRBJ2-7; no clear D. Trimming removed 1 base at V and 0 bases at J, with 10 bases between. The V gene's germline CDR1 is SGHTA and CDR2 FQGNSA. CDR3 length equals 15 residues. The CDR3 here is CASSLGNLVSYEQYF. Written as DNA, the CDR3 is TGTGCCAGCAGCTTAGGCAATCTCGTCTCCTACGAGCAGTACTTC.

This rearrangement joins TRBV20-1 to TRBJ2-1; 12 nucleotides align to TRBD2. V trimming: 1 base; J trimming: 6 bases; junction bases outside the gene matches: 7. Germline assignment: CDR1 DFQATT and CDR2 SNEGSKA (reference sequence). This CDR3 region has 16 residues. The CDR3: CSARGASGRAPNEQFF. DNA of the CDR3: TGCAGTGCTAGAGGGGCTAGCGGGAGGGCCCCCAATGAGCAGTTCTTC.

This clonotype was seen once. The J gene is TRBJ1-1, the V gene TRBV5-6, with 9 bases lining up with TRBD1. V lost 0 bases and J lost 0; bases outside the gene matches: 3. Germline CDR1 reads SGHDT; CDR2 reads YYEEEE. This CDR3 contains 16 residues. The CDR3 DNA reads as TGTGCCAGCAGCTTGGTGGGACAGGGTATGAACACTGAAGCTTTCTTT. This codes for CASSLVGQGMNTEAFF.

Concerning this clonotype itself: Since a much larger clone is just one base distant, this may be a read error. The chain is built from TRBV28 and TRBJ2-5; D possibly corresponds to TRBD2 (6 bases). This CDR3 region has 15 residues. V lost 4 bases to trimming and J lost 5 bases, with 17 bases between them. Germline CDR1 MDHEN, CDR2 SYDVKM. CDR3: CASSSSAPRRETQYF. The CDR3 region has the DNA TGTGCCAGCAGTTCTAGCGCTCCCAGGCGGGAGACCCAGTACTTC.

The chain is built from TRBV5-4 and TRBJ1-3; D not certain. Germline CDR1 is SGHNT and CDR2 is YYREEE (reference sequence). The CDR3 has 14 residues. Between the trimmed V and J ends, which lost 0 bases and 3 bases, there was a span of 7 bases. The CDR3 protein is CASSLAVDGNTIYF. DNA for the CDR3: TGTGCCAGCAGCTTGGCCGTGGATGGAAACACCATATATTTT.

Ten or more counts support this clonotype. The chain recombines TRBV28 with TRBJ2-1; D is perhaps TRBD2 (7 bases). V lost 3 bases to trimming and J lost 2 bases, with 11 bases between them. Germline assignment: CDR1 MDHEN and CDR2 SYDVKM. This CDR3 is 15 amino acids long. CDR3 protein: CASSFLGGAYNEQFF. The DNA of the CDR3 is TGTGCCAGCAGTTTCCTAGGGGGGGCCTACAATGAGCAGTTCTTC.

The CDR3 coding sequence is TGTGCCAGCAGCCCAACCACCGTAGATACGCAGTATTTT. This gives the protein CASSPTTVDTQYF. V is TRBV7-2 and J is TRBJ2-3; D not certain. Per the germline V gene, CDR1 is SGHTA and CDR2 is FQGNSA. The CDR3 contains 13 residues. Trimming removed 5 bases at V and 5 bases at J, with 11 bases between.

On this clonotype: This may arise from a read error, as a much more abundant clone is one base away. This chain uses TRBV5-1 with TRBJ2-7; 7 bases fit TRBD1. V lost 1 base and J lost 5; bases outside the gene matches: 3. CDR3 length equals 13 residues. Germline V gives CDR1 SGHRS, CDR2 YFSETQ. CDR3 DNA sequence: TGCGCCAGCAGCTTGATAGGGACAGACGAGCAGTACTTC. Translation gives CASSLIGTDEQYF.

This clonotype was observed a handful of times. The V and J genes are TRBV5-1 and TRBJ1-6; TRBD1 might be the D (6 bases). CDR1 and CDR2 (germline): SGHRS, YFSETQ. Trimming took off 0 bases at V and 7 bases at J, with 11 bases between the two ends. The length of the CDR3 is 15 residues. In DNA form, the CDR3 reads TGCGCCAGCAGCTTGGAATCGGGGGGCAATTCACCCCTCCACTTT. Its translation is CASSLESGGNSPLHF.

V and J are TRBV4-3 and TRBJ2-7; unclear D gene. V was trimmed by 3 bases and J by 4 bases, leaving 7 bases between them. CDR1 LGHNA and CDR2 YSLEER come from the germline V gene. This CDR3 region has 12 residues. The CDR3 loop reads CASSQDQYEQYF. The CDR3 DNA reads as TGCGCCAGCAGCCAGGACCAGTACGAGCAGTACTTC.

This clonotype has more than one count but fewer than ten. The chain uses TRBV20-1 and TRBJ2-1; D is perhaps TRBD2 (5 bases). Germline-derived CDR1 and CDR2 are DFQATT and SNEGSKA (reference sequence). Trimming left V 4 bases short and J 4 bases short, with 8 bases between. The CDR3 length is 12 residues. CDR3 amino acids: CSAMRTYNEQFF. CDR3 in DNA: TGCAGTGCTATGCGGACTTACAATGAGCAGTTCTTC.